The 20 T cell receptor beta chains presented below share a single source sample, sequenced in a study of Graves' ophthalmopathy and Graves' hyperthyroidism. TCR beta CDR3 amplification used RNA transcripts. HTBI primers were used in a first-round RT-PCR, which preceded a second-round multiplex PCR. TCRdb processed the multiplex PCR reads anew with MiXCR; each CDR3 protein has one entry. Of 740,000 or so distinct CDR3 sequences listed, roughly 41% were seen once; the top ten hold 44%. The specimen was peripheral blood. The receptors derive from an adult man with Graves' ophthalmopathy.

Here the CDR3 DNA reads TGTGCCAGCTCACCAAGAGCGACAGGTCAAGAGACCCAGTACTTC. Its protein is CASSPRATGQETQYF. The rearrangement joins TRBV14 to TRBJ2-5; maybe TRBD1 (6 bases). Trimming stripped 8 bases from V and 2 bases from J, with 18 bases between. Germline V lookup: CDR1 SGHDN, CDR2 FVKESK. This CDR3 has 15 residues.

The CDR3 region has the DNA TGTGCCAGCAGCATAGGCACAGGGGGCGCGGGCAGCACTGAAGCTTTCTTT. Translation: CASSIGTGGAGSTEAFF. This chain connects TRBV9 to TRBJ1-1, with 9 bases fitting TRBD1. The CDR3 sequence is 17 residues long. The germline CDR1 and CDR2 sequences are SGDLS and YYNGEE. After removal of 4 bases from V and 4 bases from J, the junction contained 14 bases not matched to a gene. Together with reference TRBV9 and TRBJ1-1, the CDR3 gives the full variable domain: DSGVTQTPKHLITATGQRVTLRCSPRSGDLSVYWYQQSLDQGLQFLIQYYNGEERAKGNILERFSAQQFPDLHSELNLSSLELGDSALYFCASSIGTGGAGSTEAFFGQGTRLTVV.

This chain links TRBV6-6 with TRBJ2-7; 12 bases line up with TRBD1. The V gene end was trimmed by 5 bases and the J gene end by 5 bases; junction bases not matched to a gene: 4. CDR1 and CDR2 from the germline V gene are MNHNY and SVGAGI (reference sequence). The CDR3 loop spans 14 amino acids. CDR3 sequence (DNA): TGTGCCAGCAGTGGGGACAGGGGGCTCGACGAGCAGTACTTC. It codes for CASSGDRGLDEQYF.

V usage is TRBV4-2 and J usage is TRBJ1-2; D not certain. The CDR3 has 14 amino acids. CDR1 is LGHNA, CDR2 YNFKEQ, per germline. Trimming shortened V by 0 bases and J by 4 bases, and 9 bases separated the two germline ends. As DNA, the CDR3 is TGTGCCAGCAGCCAAGACAACAGATCCTATGGCTACACCTTC. It translates to CASSQDNRSYGYTF.

The chain uses TRBV25-1 and TRBJ2-2; D possibly corresponds to TRBD2 (6 bases). V gave up 6 bases and J gave up 8 bases, with 16 bases separating them. CDR1 is MGHDK, CDR2 SYGVNS, per germline. The CDR3 loop spans 14 amino acids. Written as DNA, the CDR3 is TGTGCCAGCAGCGCTACCGGAGGGTTGGGGGAGCTGTTTTTT. Translated: CASSATGGLGELFF.

Notes on this clonotype: A junction end diverges from the germline sequence, so it may reflect a read error. J is TRBJ1-6 and V is TRBV7-2; 7 bases map to TRBD1. The CDR3 has 15 amino acids. From germline, CDR1 is SGHTA and CDR2 FQGNSA. CDR3 nucleotide sequence: TGCGCCAGCAGCCACTCGACAGGGTCGGATTCACCCCTCCACTTT. Translating gives CASSHSTGSDSPLHF.

In its sample, this clonotype was seen many times. The V and J genes are TRBV5-8 and TRBJ1-6; D uncertain. The V gene's germline CDR1 is SGHTS and CDR2 YDEGEE. Trimming removed 0 bases at V and 10 bases at J, with 5 bases between. The length of the CDR3 is 12 residues. The CDR3 sequence is CASSLGVSPLHF. The CDR3 DNA follows: TGTGCCAGCAGCTTGGGGGTGTCACCCCTCCACTTT.

This clonotype showed up just a few times. The V call is TRBV19, the J call TRBJ1-5; D gene ambiguous. Trimming pared 5 bases from V and 2 bases from J, leaving 13 bases between. Per the germline V gene, CDR1 is LNHDA and CDR2 is SQIVND (reference sequence). The CDR3 runs 15 residues. CDR3 sequence: CASSVQVLGNQPQHF. CDR3 bases: TGTGCCAGTAGTGTTCAGGTTTTGGGCAATCAGCCCCAGCATTTT. Full variable domain (outside the CDR3, taken from reference TRBV19 and TRBJ1-5): DGGITQSPKYLFRKEGQNVTLSCEQNLNHDAMYWYRQDPGQGLRLIYYSQIVNDFQKGDIAEGYSVSREKKESFPLTVTSAQKNPTAFYLCASSVQVLGNQPQHFGDGTRLSIL.

J is TRBJ2-5 and V is TRBV5-8; 7 nucleotides match TRBD2. Per the germline V gene, CDR1 is SGHTS and CDR2 is YDEGEE. The CDR3 spans 15 residues. The V segment lost 0 bases and the J segment 3 bases; nucleotides outside the gene matches: 5. The CDR3 spells CASSLGGGTEETQYF. CDR3 nucleotides: TGTGCCAGCAGCTTGGGGGGGGGGACCGAAGAGACCCAGTACTTC.

This clonotype was seen just once. CDR3 sequence: CASSDSGPAPYGYTF. CDR3 bases: TGTGCCAGCAGTGATTCTGGACCGGCCCCATATGGCTACACCTTC. The chain has TRBV25-1 and TRBJ1-2, with D hard to call. V lost 3 bases and J lost 5, with 16 bases in between. This CDR3 comprises 15 residues. In germline, CDR1 is MGHDK, CDR2 SYGVNS.

This clonotype was detected many times. The rearrangement joins TRBV6-1 to TRBJ2-7, with unresolved D. The CDR3 has 10 amino acids. V was trimmed by 4 bases and J by 4 bases, leaving 2 bases between them. CDR1 and CDR2 (germline): MNHNS, SASEGT. This chain's CDR3 is CASSVYEQYF. The CDR3 region has the DNA TGTGCCAGCAGTGTATACGAGCAGTACTTC.

This chain uses TRBV25-1 with TRBJ2-2, with D maybe TRBD1 (6 bases). Trimming took off 6 bases at V and 2 bases at J, with 19 bases between the two ends. The CDR3 is 17 residues long. CDR1 and CDR2 (germline): MGHDK, SYGVNS. CDR3 nucleotides: TGTGCCAGCAGCTTGGATTCGGGACAAATAAACACCGGGGAGCTGTTTTTT. This sequence encodes CASSLDSGQINTGELFF.

In this sample, this clonotype turned up a few times. One base away lies a much larger clone, so this may be a sequencing read error. This chain joins TRBV7-9 and TRBJ1-5, with D possibly TRBD1 on 6 matching bases. The CDR3 runs to 18 residues. Germline loops: CDR1 SEHNR, CDR2 FQNEAQ (reference sequence). CDR3 sequence (DNA): TGTGCCAGCAGCTTAGCGCCAGGGGATTTGGTAGGCAATCAGCCCCAGCGTTTT. Its translation is CASSLAPGDLVGNQPQRF.

This clonotype was detected only a few times. CDR3 in amino acids: CASSLITSGNTIYF. DNA for the CDR3: TGTGCCAGCAGCTTAATTACCTCTGGAAACACCATATATTTT. The V gene is TRBV7-9, the J gene TRBJ1-3; no clear D. V was shortened by 2 bases and J by 0 bases, with 5 bases between the two germline ends. The CDR3 consists of 14 residues. Germline CDR1 reads SEHNR; CDR2 reads FQNEAQ (reference sequence).

This clonotype has at least ten counts. The rearrangement joins TRBV2 to TRBJ1-4; unclear D gene. The CDR3 sequence is 15 residues long. V lost 6 bases and J 5 bases, leaving 16 bases between the germline ends. The germline gives CDR1 SNHLY, CDR2 FYNNEI. Written as DNA, the CDR3 is TGTGCCAGCAGCGTCCGAGCGGAACCGAATGAAAAACTGTTTTTT. This translates into CASSVRAEPNEKLFF.

The chain combines TRBV20-1 with TRBJ1-6; a weak D match, TRBD1 (6 bases). Trimming took off 3 bases at V and 5 bases at J, with 20 bases between the two ends. Germline lookup yields CDR1 DFQATT and CDR2 SNEGSKA (reference sequence). CDR3 size: 17 residues. The CDR3 coding sequence is TGCAGTGCTAGCATTTCTTCAGGGGAATTGGATAATTCACCCCTCCACTTT. Translated, it gives CSASISSGELDNSPLHF.

The V and J genes are TRBV7-2 and TRBJ2-7; D might be TRBD2 (6 bases). The germline V gene encodes CDR1 SGHTA and CDR2 FQGNSA. V gave up 5 bases and J gave up 7 bases, with 21 bases separating them. The CDR3 length is 15 residues. The CDR3 loop is CASSTQSGTGVEQYF. DNA of the CDR3: TGTGCCAGCAGCACCCAATCCGGGACTGGGGTGGAGCAGTACTTC.

The V gene is TRBV7-9, the J gene TRBJ1-3; D not resolved. Per the germline V gene, CDR1 is SEHNR and CDR2 is FQNEAQ (reference sequence). CDR3 length: 14 residues. V lost 5 bases and J 3 bases, leaving 11 bases between the germline ends. CDR3 coding DNA: TGTGCCAGCAGCATGAGGAACATTGGAAACACCATATATTTT. The encoded protein is CASSMRNIGNTIYF.

The CDR3 spells CASSYRGYDRGGYSNQPQHF. CDR3 DNA: TGTGCCAGCAGCTACAGGGGTTACGACAGGGGGGGATATAGCAATCAGCCCCAGCATTTT. V and J are TRBV7-9 and TRBJ1-5; TRBD1 matches at 9 bases. Germline CDR1 SEHNR, CDR2 FQNEAQ (reference sequence). J lost 0 bases, V lost 4 bases, and 16 bases had no gene match. The CDR3 length is 20 residues.

This clonotype came up many times. V gene TRBV19 combines with J gene TRBJ1-3, with D tentatively TRBD1 (5 bases). There are 14 residues in the CDR3. Trimming left V 7 bases short and J 2 bases short, with 12 bases between. Germline values: CDR1 LNHDA, CDR2 SQIVND (reference sequence). CDR3 protein: CASIEGETGNTIYF. The CDR3 nucleotides are TGTGCCAGTATTGAAGGGGAGACTGGAAACACCATATATTTT.